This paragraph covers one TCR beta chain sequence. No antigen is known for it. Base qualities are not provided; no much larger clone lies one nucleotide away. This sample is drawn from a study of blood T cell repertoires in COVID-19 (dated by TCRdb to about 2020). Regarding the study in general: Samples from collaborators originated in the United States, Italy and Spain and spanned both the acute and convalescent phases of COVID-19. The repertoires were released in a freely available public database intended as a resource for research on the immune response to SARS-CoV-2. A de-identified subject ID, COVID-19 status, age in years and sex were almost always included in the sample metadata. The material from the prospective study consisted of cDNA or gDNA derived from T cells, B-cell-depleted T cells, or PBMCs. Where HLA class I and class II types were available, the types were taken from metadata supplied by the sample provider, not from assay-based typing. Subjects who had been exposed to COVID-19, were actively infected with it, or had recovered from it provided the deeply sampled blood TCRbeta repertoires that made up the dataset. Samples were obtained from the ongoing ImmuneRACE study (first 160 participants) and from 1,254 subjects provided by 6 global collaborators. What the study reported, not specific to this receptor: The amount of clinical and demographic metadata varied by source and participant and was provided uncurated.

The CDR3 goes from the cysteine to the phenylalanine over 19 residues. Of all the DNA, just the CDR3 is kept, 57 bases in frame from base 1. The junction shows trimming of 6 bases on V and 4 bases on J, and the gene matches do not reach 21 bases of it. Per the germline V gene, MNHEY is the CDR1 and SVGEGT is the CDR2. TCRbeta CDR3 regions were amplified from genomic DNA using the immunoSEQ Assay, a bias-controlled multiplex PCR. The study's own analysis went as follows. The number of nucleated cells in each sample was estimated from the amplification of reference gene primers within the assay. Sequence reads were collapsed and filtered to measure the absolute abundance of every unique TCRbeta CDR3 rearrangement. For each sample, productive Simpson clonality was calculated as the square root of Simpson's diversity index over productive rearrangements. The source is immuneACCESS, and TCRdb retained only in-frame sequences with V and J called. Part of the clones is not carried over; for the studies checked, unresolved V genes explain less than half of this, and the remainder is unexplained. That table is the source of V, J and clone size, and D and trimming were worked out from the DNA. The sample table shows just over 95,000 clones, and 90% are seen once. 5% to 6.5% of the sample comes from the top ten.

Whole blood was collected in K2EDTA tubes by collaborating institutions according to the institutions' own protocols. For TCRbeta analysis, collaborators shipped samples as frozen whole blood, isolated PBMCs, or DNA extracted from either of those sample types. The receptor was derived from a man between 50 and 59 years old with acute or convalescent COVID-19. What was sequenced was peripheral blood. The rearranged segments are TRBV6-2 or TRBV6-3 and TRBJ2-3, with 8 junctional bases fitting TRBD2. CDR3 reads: CASSSIHPRTSYVADTQYF. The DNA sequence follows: TGTGCCAGCAGCTCCATCCATCCCCGGACTAGCTACGTCGCAGATACGCAGTATTTT.